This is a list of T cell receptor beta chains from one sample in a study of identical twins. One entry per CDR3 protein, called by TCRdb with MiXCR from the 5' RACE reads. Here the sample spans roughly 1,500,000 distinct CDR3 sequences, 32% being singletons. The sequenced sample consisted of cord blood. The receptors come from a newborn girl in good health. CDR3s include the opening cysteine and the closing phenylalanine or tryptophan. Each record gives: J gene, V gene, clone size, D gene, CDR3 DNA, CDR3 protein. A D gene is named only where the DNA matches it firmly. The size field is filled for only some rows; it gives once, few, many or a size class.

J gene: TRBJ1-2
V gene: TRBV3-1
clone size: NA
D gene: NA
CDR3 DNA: TGTGCCAGCAGCCAAGAGTTCCGGACAGCAGCTAACTATGGCTACACCTTC
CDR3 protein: CASSQEFRTAANYGYTF

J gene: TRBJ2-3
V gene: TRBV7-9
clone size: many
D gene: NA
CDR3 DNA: TGTGCCAGCAGCTTAGTTGCGGGGTCTTCAGATACGCAGTATTTT
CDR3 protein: CASSLVAGSSDTQYF

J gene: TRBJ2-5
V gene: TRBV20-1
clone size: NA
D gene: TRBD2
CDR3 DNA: TGCAGTGCTAGAGCTTCAAGCGGGAGCGATGAGCAGTACTTC
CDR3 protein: CSARASSGSDEQYF

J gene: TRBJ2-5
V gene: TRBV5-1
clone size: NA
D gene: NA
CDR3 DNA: TGCGCCAGCAGCTTGGCCGACTATTTCCCCAATGAGCAGTACTTC
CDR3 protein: CASSLADYFPNEQYF

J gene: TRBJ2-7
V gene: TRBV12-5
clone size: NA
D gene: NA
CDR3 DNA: TGTGCTAGTGGGACGACGGAGAGCTCCTACAATGAGCAGTACTTC
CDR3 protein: CASGTTESSYNEQYF

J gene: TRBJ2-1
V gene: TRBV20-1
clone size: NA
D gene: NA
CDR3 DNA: TGCAGTGCTAGACCACAAAGGGCTGAGCAGTTCTTC
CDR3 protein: CSARPQRAEQFF

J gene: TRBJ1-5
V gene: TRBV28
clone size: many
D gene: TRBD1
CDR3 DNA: TGTGCCAGCAGCTTTTGGACAGGGGGTAATCAGCCCCAGCATTTT
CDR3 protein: CASSFWTGGNQPQHF

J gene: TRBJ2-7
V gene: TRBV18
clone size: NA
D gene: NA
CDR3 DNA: TGTGCCAGCTCACCACCGGGCAGCGACTCTCTCGACTACGAGCAGTACTTC
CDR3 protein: CASSPPGSDSLDYEQYF

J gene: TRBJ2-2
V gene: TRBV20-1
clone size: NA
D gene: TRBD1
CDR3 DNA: TGCAGTGCTAGAGATTACCGGGACAGTTTCGGGGAGCTGTTTTTT
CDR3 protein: CSARDYRDSFGELFF

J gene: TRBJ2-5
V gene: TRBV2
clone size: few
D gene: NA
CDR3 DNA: TGTGCCAGCAGTGACGGGACATTTGAGCAGTACTTC
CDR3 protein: CASSDGTFEQYF

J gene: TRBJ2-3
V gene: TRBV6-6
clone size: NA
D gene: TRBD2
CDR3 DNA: TGTGCCAGCAGTTACGGCGGGAGTGGCACAGATACGCAGTATTTT
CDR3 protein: CASSYGGSGTDTQYF

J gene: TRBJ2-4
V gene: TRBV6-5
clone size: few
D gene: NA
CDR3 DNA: TGTGCCAGCACCAATGGGCACATTCAGTACTTC
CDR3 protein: CASTNGHIQYF

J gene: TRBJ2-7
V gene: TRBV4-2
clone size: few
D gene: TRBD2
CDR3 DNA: TGTGCCAGCAGCCAAGAGGAGTCGGCGGGAGGCTACGAGCAGTACTTC
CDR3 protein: CASSQEESAGGYEQYF

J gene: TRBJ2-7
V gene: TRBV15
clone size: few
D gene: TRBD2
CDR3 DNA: TGTGCCACCAGCATATCCGGGACTAGCGGCTACGAGCAGTACTTC
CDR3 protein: CATSISGTSGYEQYF

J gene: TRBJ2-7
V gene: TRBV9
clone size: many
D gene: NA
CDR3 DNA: TGTGCCAGCAGCGTAGTCGGGCTCTCCTACGAGCAGTACTTC
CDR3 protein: CASSVVGLSYEQYF

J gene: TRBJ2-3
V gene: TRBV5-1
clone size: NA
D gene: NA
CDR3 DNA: TGCGCCAGCGCGGAAGAGTTCTTCGGAGATACGCAGTATTTT
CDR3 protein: CASAEEFFGDTQYF

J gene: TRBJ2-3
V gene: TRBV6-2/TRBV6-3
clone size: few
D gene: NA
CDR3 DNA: TGTGCCAGCAGTAAGAGGACGGGGGCTAGCACAGATACGCAGTATTTT
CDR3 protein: CASSKRTGASTDTQYF

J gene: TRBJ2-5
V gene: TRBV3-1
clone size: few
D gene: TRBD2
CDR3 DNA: TGTGCCAGCAGCAAACATCGCCGGGGGGAAGAAGAGACCCAGTACTTC
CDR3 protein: CASSKHRRGEEETQYF

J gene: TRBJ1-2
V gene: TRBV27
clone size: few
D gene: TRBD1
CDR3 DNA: TGTGCCAGCAGCCCGCATATTCAGGGGGCAGGGGGCTACACCTTC
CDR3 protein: CASSPHIQGAGGYTF

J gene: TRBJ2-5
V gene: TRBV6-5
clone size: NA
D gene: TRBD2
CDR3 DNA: TGTGCCAGCAGTTCGGGACTAGCGGGGTGGGGTGTGGAGACCCAGTACTTC
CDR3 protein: CASSSGLAGWGVETQYF

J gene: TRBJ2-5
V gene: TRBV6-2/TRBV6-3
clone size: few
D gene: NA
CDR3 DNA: TGTGCCAGCAGTTTGGTGGGAACCTTAGGGGAGACCCAGTACTTC
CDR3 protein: CASSLVGTLGETQYF

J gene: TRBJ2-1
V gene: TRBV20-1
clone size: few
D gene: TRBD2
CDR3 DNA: TGCAGTGCTAGAGAGGGACTAGCGAAGGTTCTCTACAATGTTGAGCAGTTCTTC
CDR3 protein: CSAREGLAKVLYNVEQFF

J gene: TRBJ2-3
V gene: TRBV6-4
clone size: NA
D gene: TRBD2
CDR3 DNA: TGTGCCAGCAGCGACGGGGGGGCGGATACGCAGTATTTT
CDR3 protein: CASSDGGADTQYF

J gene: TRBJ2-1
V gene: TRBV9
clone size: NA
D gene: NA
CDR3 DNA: TGTGCCAGCAGCGTTCCCCCCAGCGGGTGGAATGAGCAGTTCTTC
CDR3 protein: CASSVPPSGWNEQFF

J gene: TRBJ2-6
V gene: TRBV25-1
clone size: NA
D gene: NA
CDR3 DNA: TGTGCCAGCAGCACGACAGAGAACTCTGGGGCCAACGTCCTGACTTTC
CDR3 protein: CASSTTENSGANVLTF

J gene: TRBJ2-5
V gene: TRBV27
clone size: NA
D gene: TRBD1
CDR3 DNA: TGTGCCAGCTCGGGACAGCCCCGCAATGAGCAGTACTTC
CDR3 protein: CASSGQPRNEQYF

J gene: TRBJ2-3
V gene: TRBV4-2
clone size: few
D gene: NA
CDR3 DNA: TGTGCCAGCAGCCCAATGTTTATAGGAGGCGCAGATACGCAGTATTTT
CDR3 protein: CASSPMFIGGADTQYF

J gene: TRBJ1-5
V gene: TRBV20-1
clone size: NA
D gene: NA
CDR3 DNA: TGCAGTGCTAGAAATACCCTAAATCAGCCCCAGCATTTT
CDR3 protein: CSARNTLNQPQHF

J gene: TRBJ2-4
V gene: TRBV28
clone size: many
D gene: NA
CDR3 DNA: TGTGCCAGCAGGTTGAGACAGGCCAAAAACATTCAGTACTTC
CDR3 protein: CASRLRQAKNIQYF

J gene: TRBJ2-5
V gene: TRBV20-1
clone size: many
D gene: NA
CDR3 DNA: TGCAGTGCTAGAGACGGAGAAGAGACCCAGTACTTC
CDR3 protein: CSARDGEETQYF

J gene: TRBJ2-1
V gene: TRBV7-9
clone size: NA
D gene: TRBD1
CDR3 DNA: TGTGCCAGCAGCTTGGGGACAGGGTACTACAATGAGCAGTTCTTC
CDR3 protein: CASSLGTGYYNEQFF

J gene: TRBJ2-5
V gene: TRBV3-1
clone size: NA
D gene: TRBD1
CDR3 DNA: TGTGCCATCCGTACAGGGGGCCAAGAGACCCAGTCCTTC
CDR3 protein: CAIRTGGQETQSF

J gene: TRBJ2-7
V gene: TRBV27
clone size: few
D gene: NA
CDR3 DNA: TGTGCCAGCAGTTTGGCAGGGAGACACTACGAGCAGTACTTC
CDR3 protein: CASSLAGRHYEQYF

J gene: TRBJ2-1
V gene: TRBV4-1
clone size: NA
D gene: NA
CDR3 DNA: TGCGCCAGCAGCCTTAGCGTCACGGATAATGAGCAGTTCTTC
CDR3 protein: CASSLSVTDNEQFF

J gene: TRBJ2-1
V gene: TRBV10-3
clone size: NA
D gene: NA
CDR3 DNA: TGTGCCATCAGTGGGACCCAGGGAGAGACCCAGTTCTTC
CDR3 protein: CAISGTQGETQFF

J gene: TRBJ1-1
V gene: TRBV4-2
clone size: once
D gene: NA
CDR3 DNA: TGTGCCAGCAGCCACGCCCAGTTGGGGAACACTGAAGCTTTCTTT
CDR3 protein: CASSHAQLGNTEAFF

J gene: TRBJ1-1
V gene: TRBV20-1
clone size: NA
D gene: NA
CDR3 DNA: TGCAGTGCTAGACGATGGGGGAACACTGAAGCTTTCTTT
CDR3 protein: CSARRWGNTEAFF

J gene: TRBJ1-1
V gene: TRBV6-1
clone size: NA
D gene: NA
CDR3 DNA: TGTGCCAGCTCCCACCTAGGGGTAAGGGCTGAAGCTTTCTTT
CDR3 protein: CASSHLGVRAEAFF

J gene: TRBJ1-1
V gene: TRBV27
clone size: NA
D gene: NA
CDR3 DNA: TGTGCCAGCAGTTCGGGGTGGGTAATGAACACTGAAGCTTTCTTT
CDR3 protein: CASSSGWVMNTEAFF

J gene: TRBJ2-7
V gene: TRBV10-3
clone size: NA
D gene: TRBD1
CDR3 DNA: TGTGCCATCAGGGGGACAGGGGACTACGAGCAGTACTTC
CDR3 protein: CAIRGTGDYEQYF

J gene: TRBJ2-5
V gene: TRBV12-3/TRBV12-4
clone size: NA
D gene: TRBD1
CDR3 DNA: TGTGCCAGCTGTCGGGACAGGGGGTTCGAGACCCAGTACTTC
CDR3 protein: CASCRDRGFETQYF

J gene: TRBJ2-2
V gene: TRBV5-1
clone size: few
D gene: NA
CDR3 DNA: TGCGCCAGCAGCTTGGGGGCGCGCGGTTCGAACACCGGGGAGCTGTTTTTT
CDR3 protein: CASSLGARGSNTGELFF

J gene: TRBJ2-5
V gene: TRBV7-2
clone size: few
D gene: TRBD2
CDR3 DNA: TGTGCCAGCAGCTTAGCTGGGACTAGCGGGGGGCCGGAGACCCAGTACTTC
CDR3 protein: CASSLAGTSGGPETQYF

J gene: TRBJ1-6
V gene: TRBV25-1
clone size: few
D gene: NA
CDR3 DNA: TGTGCCAGCAGTGAAGTGGGGCCTTATTCACCCCTCCACTTT
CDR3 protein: CASSEVGPYSPLHF

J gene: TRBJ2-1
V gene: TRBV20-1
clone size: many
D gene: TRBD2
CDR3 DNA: TGCAGTGCTAGACGTAGCGGGAGGGCCCATGAGCAGTTCTTC
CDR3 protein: CSARRSGRAHEQFF

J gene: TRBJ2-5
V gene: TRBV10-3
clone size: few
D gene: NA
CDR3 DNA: TGTGCCATCAGTGAGCCGGGAGTGGCGACCCAGTACTTC
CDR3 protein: CAISEPGVATQYF

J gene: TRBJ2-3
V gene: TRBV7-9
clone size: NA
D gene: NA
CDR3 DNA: TGTGCCAGCAGCTTAAGCCCCGGCCAGTCCCGGACAGATACGCAGTATTTT
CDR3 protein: CASSLSPGQSRTDTQYF

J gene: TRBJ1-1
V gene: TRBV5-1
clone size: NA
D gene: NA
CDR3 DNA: TGCGCCAGCAGCTTGGTCGGCCAGGTCTTTCCCATGAACACTGAAGCTTTCTTT
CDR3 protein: CASSLVGQVFPMNTEAFF

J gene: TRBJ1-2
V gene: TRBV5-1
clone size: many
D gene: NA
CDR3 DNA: TGCGCCAGCAGCCCGACGGTCCCCCTCTCTAACTATGGCTACACCTTC
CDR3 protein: CASSPTVPLSNYGYTF

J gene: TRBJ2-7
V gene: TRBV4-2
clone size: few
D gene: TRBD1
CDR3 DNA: TGTGCCAGCAGCCACGTCTCCAGGGGGCCGGAAGGAAGCTCCTACGAGCAGTACTTC
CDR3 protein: CASSHVSRGPEGSSYEQYF

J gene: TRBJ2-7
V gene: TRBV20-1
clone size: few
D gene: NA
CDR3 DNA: TGCAGTGCTGATCAGGGGAGCGAGCAGTACTTC
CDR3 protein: CSADQGSEQYF

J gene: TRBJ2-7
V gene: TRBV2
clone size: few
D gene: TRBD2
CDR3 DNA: TGTGCCACCGTCCCTAGCGGGAGGGCCGGCGCTTCCTCCTACGAGCAGTACTTC
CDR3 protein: CATVPSGRAGASSYEQYF

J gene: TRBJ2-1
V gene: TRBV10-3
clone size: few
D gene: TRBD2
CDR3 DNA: TGTGCCATCAGTTTCTCTAGCGGGAGGATAGACAATGAGCAGTTCTTC
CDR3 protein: CAISFSSGRIDNEQFF

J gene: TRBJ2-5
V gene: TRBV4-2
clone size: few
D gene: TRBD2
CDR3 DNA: TGTGCCAGCAGCCAAGGATCCAGCGGGAGGTGGGAGACCCAGTACTTC
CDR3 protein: CASSQGSSGRWETQYF

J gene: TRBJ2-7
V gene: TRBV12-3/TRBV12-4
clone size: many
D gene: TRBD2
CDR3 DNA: TGTGCCAGCAGTTCTCTAGCGGGAGGGTTGGAGCAGTACTTC
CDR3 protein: CASSSLAGGLEQYF

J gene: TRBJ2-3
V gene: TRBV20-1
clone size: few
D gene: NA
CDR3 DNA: TGCAGTGCTAGAGATCCGGGACGGAACACAGATACGCAGTATTTT
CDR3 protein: CSARDPGRNTDTQYF

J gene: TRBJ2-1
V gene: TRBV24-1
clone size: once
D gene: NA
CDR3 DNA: TGTGCCACCAGTGATTCCCCGGGGAGCTCCTACAATGAGCAGTTCTTC
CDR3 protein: CATSDSPGSSYNEQFF